The 10 T cell receptor beta chains below come from one sample, sequenced in a study of OX40 agonist ivuxolimab in advanced cancers. Libraries were prepared by immunoSEQ multiplex PCR; TCRdb keeps only in-frame clonotypes and omits some of them. The sample shows around 70,000 clones, 81% of them seen only once. Here the sequenced sample was CD4+ or CD8+ T cells sorted from blood, taken in a trial of the OX40 agonist ivuxolimab. These receptors came from an adult with an advanced solid tumor such as melanoma, head and neck, liver or kidney cancer.

This chain links TRBV10-1 with TRBJ2-3; the D is unclear. V lost 8 bases and J 1 base, leaving 10 bases between the germline ends. Germline V CDR1 and CDR2: WNHNN, SYGVQD (reference sequence). The CDR3 runs to 13 residues. The chain's CDR3 is CASQQGGTDTQYF. CDR3 sequence (DNA): TGCGCCAGCCAGCAAGGCGGCACAGATACGCAGTATTTT.

The genes are TRBV7-3 and TRBJ1-2; D is unresolved. The CDR3 length is 17 residues. The V end lost 2 bases, the J end lost 3 bases, and 19 bases lay between the germline ends. Germline V lookup: CDR1 SGHTA, CDR2 FQGTGA. The chain's CDR3 is CASSLDRAEAEYYGYTF. CDR3 in DNA: TGTGCCAGCAGCTTAGATCGCGCCGAGGCAGAATACTATGGCTACACCTTC.

The chain links TRBV2 to TRBJ1-5; D not certain. CDR3 length: 17 amino acids. Germline loops: CDR1 SNHLY, CDR2 FYNNEI. V was trimmed by 2 bases and J by 6 bases, leaving 20 bases between them. In DNA form, the CDR3 reads TGTGCCAGCAGTGAAATCGAGGGTGGGCAGTTCGGTCAGCCCCAGCATTTT. Translation: CASSEIEGGQFGQPQHF.

This chain links TRBV7-2 with TRBJ2-1; a possible D gene is TRBD1 (6 bases). Looked up from germline, CDR1 is SGHTA and CDR2 is FQGNSA. This CDR3 has 13 residues. V was clipped by 3 bases and J by 8 bases, with 11 bases between them. In DNA form, the CDR3 reads TGTGCCAGCAGCTTGGCCCGACAGGATGAGCAGTTCTTC. It yields the protein CASSLARQDEQFF. The full variable domain, completed using reference TRBV7-2 and TRBJ2-1, is GAGVSQSPSNKVTEKGKDVELRCDPISGHTALYWYRQSLGQGLEFLIYFQGNSAPDKSGLPSDRFSAERTGGSVSTLTIQRTQQEDSAVYLCASSLARQDEQFFGPGTRLTVL.

The rearrangement uses TRBV5-8 and TRBJ2-3; tentatively, D is TRBD1 (6 bases). The V end lost 0 bases, the J end lost 6 bases, and 14 bases lay between the germline ends. The CDR3 contains 15 residues. Germline CDR1 reads SGHTS; CDR2 reads YDEGEE. CDR3: CASSLAGTLSDTQYF. The CDR3 DNA follows: TGTGCCAGCAGCTTGGCCGGGACACTTTCTGATACGCAGTATTTT.

This clone has a handful of counts. The chain joins TRBV7-9 to TRBJ2-2; D is uncertain. V lost 1 base to trimming and J lost 1 base, with 7 bases between them. This CDR3 is 15 amino acids long. Germline V gives CDR1 SEHNR, CDR2 FQNEAQ (reference sequence). For the CDR3, the DNA is TGTGCCAGCAGCTTAGTTATGGGGAACACCGGGGAGCTGTTTTTT. It is translated as CASSLVMGNTGELFF.

V is TRBV19 and J is TRBJ1-2; tentatively, D is TRBD1 (5 bases). V lost 6 bases and J lost 3, with 17 bases in between. The CDR3 is 15 residues long. The germline CDR1 and CDR2 sequences are LNHDA and SQIVND (reference sequence). DNA of the CDR3: TGTGCCAGTAGGGGTCCAGGGAATAGGGACTATGGCTACACCTTC. Translated, it gives CASRGPGNRDYGYTF.

Only one count was recorded for this clone. Other DNA sequences in the sample encode the same CDR3. The rearrangement links TRBV6-6 to TRBJ2-7, with D tentatively TRBD2 (5 bases). V shed 2 bases and J shed 3 bases, with 8 bases lying between them. Germline CDR1 reads MNHNY; CDR2 reads SVGAGI (reference sequence). The CDR3 is 13 amino acids. The CDR3 region has the DNA TGTGCCAGCAGTTACGAGGAGGACTACGAGCAGTACTTC. Its protein product is CASSYEEDYEQYF.

The chain employs TRBV5-1 and TRBJ1-6; D possibly corresponds to TRBD1 (6 bases). Germline V CDR1 and CDR2: SGHRS, YFSETQ. The V gene lost 4 bases and the J gene lost 6 bases, with 11 bases spanning the gap. CDR3 length: 14 amino acids. The CDR3 region is CASSTGTLNSPLHF. Written as DNA, the CDR3 is TGCGCCAGCAGCACAGGGACTCTTAATTCACCCCTCCACTTT.

This chain connects TRBV10-3 to TRBJ1-1, with unresolved D. V dropped 2 bases and J dropped 11 bases, with 12 bases sitting between them. The CDR3 sequence is 12 residues long. Germline CDR1 and CDR2: ENHRY and SYGVKD. The CDR3, as DNA: TGTGCCATCAGTGAGGAGAAGGGCATTGCTTTCTTT. Translating gives CAISEEKGIAFF.